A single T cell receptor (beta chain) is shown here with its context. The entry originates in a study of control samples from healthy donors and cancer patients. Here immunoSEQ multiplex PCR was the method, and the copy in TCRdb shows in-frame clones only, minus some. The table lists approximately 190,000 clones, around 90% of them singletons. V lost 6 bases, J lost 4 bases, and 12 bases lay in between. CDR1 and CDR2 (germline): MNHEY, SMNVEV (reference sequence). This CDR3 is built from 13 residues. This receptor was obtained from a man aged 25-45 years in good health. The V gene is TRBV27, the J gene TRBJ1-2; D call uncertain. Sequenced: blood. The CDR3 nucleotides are TGTGCCAGCAGCTCGTCCGGGATCTATGGCTACACCTTC. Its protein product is CASSSSGIYGYTF.